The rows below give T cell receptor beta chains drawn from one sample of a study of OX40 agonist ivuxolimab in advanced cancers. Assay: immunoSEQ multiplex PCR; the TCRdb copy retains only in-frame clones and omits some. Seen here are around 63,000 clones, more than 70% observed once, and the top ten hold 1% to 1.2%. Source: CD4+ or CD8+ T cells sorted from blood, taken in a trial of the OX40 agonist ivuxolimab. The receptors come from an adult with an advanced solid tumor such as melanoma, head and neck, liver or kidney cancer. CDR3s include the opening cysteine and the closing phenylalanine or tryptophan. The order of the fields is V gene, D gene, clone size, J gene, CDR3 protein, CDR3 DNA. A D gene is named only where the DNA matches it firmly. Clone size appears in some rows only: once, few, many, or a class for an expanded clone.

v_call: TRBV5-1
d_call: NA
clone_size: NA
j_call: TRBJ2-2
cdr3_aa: CASSLGDSNHGELFF
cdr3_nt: TGCGCCAGCAGCTTGGGAGACAGCAACCACGGGGAGCTGTTTTTT

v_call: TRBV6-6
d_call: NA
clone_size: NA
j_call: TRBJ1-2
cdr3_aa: CASSPTGYGYTF
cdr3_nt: TGTGCCAGCAGTCCGACAGGCTATGGCTACACCTTC

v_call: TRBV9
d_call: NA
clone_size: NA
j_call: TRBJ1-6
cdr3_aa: CASSYGDIYNSPLHF
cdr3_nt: TGTGCCAGCAGCTACGGGGACATCTATAATTCACCCCTCCACTTT

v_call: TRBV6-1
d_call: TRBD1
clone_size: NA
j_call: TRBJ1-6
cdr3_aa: CASSGHDRGLRGSPLHF
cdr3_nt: TGTGCCAGCAGTGGACATGACAGGGGCCTACGGGGATCACCCCTCCACTTT

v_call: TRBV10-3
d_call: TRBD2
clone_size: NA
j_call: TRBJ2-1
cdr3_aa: CAISESIAGPNEQFF
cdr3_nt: TGTGCCATCAGTGAGTCGATAGCGGGGCCTAATGAGCAGTTCTTC

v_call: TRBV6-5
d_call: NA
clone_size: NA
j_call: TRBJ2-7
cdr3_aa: CASSSPTVNYEQYF
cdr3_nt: TGTGCCAGCAGTTCGCCGACAGTAAACTACGAGCAGTACTTC

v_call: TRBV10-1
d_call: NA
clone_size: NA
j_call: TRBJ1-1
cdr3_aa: CASHAQGSTEAFF
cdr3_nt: TGCGCCAGCCACGCACAGGGATCTACTGAAGCTTTCTTT

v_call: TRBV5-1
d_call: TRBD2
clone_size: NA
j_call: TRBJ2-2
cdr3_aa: CASSLWTSGGAGELFF
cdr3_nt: TGCGCCAGCAGCTTGTGGACTAGCGGGGGGGCCGGGGAGCTGTTTTTT

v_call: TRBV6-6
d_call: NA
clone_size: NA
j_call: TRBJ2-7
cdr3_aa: CASSYSMGTGSYEQYF
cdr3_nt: TGTGCCAGCAGTTACTCGATGGGGACGGGTTCCTACGAGCAGTACTTC

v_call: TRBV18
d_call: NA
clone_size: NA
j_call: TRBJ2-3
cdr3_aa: CASSRAATSTDTQYF
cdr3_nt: TGTGCCAGCTCACGGGCGGCCACTAGCACAGATACGCAGTATTTT

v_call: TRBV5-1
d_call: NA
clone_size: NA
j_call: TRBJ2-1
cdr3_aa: CASSLASRGGGEQFF
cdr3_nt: TGCGCCAGCAGCTTGGCCTCAAGGGGAGGGGGTGAGCAGTTCTTC

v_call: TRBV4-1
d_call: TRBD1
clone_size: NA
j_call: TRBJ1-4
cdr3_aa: CASSQGWNRGGEKLFF
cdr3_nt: TGCGCCAGCAGCCAAGGGTGGAACAGGGGCGGTGAAAAACTGTTTTTT

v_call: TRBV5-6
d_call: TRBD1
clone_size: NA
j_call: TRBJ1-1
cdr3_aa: CASSLDVHRGGLLGTEAFF
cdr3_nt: TGTGCCAGCAGCTTGGACGTACACAGGGGAGGTTTGTTGGGCACTGAAGCTTTCTTT

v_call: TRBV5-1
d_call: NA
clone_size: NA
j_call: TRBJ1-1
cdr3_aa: CASSLAMDHGTEAFF
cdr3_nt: TGCGCCAGCAGCTTGGCCATGGACCACGGGACTGAAGCTTTCTTT

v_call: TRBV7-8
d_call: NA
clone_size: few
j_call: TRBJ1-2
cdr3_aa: CASSSRRDNYGYTF
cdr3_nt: TGTGCCAGCAGCTCAAGACGGGACAACTATGGCTACACCTTC

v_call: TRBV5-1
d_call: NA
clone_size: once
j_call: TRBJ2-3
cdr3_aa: CASSLVHSSTDTQYF
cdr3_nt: TGCGCCAGCAGCTTGGTACACTCTAGCACAGATACGCAGTATTTT

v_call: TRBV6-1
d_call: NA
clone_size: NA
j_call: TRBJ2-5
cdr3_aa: CASSWTVGETQYF
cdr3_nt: TGTGCCAGCAGCTGGACGGTAGGGGAGACCCAGTACTTC

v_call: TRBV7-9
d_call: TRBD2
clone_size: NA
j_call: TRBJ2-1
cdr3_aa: CASSPGTSHNEQFF
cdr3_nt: TGTGCCAGCAGCCCCGGGACTAGCCACAATGAGCAGTTCTTC

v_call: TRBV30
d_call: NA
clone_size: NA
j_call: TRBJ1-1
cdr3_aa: CAWSQGGRTEAFF
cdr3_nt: TGTGCCTGGAGCCAAGGGGGGAGGACTGAAGCTTTCTTT

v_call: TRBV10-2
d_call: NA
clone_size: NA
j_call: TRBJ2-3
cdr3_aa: CASSRYSASTDTQYF
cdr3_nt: TGCGCCAGCAGTCGTTATAGTGCTAGCACAGATACGCAGTATTTT

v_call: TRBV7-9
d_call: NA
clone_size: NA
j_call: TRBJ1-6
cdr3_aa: CASSDPSRNSPLHF
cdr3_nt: TGTGCCAGCAGCGATCCCTCGCGGAATTCACCCCTCCACTTT

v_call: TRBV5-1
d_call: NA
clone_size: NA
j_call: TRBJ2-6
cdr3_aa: CASSLGRGYLVSSGANVLTF
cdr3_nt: TGCGCCAGCAGCTTGGGCCGGGGGTACCTGGTGTCTTCTGGGGCCAACGTCCTGACTTTC

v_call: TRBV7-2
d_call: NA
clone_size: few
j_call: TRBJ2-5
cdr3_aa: CASSLSSTDWQETQYF
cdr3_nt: TGTGCCAGCAGCTTAAGCTCCACCGACTGGCAAGAGACCCAGTACTTC

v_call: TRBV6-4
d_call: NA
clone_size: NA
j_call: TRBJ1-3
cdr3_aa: CASSAFKGNGNTIYF
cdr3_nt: TGTGCCAGCAGTGCCTTCAAGGGGAACGGAAACACCATATATTTT

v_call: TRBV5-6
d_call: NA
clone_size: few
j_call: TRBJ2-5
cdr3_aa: CASTGRSYQETQYF
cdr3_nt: TGTGCCAGCACGGGCAGGAGCTACCAAGAGACCCAGTACTTC

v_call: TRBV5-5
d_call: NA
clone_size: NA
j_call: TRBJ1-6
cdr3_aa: CASSLVSPGNSPLHF
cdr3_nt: TGTGCCAGCAGCTTGGTCTCGCCAGGGAATTCACCCCTCCACTTT

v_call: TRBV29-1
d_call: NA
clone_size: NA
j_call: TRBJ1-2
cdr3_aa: CSAQREVNYGYTF
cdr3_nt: TGCAGCGCTCAAAGGGAGGTGAACTATGGCTACACCTTC

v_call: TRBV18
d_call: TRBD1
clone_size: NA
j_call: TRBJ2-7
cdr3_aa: CASSPPTGGYEQYF
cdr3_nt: TGTGCCAGCTCACCACCCACAGGGGGGTACGAGCAGTACTTC

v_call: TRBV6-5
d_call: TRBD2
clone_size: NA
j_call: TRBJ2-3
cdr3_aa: CASTLSGGASDTQYF
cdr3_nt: TGTGCCAGCACACTTAGCGGGGGGGCCTCAGATACGCAGTATTTT

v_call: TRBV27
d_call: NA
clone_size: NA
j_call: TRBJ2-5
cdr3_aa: CASRTPGLGETQYF
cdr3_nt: TGTGCCAGCAGAACTCCAGGGTTGGGAGAGACCCAGTACTTC

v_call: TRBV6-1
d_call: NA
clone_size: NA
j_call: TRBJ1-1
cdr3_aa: CAARGGNTEAFF
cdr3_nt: TGTGCCGCCCGTGGGGGGAACACTGAAGCTTTCTTT

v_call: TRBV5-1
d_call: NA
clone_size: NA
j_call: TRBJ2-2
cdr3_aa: CASSSGPSGELFF
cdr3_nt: TGCGCCAGCAGCTCTGGTCCATCCGGGGAGCTGTTTTTT

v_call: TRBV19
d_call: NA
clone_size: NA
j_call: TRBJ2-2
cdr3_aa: CASSTQQTNTGELFF
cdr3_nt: TGTGCCAGTAGTACTCAACAGACGAACACCGGGGAGCTGTTTTTT

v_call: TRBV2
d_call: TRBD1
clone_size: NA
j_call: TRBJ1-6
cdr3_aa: CASSPQGGVGSPLHF
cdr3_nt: TGTGCCAGCAGTCCCCAGGGGGGAGTTGGTTCACCCCTCCACTTT

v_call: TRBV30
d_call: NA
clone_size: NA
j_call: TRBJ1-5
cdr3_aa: CAWSVGLRYSNQPQHF
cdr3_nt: TGTGCCTGGAGTGTGGGTTTAAGGTATAGCAATCAGCCCCAGCATTTT

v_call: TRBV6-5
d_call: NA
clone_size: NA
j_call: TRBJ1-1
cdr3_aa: CASSKDQNTEAFF
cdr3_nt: TGTGCCAGCAGCAAGGATCAAAACACTGAAGCTTTCTTT

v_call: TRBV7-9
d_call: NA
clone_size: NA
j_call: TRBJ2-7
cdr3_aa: CASSSRPQTGTVNEQYF
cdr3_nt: TGTGCCAGCAGCTCCCGCCCCCAGACAGGGACTGTGAACGAGCAGTACTTC

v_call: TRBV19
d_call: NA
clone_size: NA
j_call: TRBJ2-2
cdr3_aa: CASNIAVGSGELFF
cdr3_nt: TGTGCCAGTAACATCGCCGTAGGCTCCGGGGAGCTGTTTTTT

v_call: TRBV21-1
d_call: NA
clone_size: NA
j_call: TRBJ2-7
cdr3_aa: CASSNRTGTVDYEQYF
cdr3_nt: TGTGCCAGCAGCAACAGAACCGGGACGGTGGACTACGAGCAGTACTTC

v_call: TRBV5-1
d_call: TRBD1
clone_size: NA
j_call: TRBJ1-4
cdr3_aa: CASTLQGAIDEKLFF
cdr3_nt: TGCGCCAGCACCCTGCAGGGGGCTATCGATGAAAAACTGTTTTTT

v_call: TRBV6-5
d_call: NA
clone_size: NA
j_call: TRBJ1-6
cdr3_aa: CASTLSRGYNSPLHF
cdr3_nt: TGTGCCAGCACCTTATCGAGGGGGTATAATTCACCCCTCCACTTT

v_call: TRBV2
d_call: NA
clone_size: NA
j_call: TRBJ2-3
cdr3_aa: CASKSVRASTDTQYF
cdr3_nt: TGTGCCAGCAAATCGGTGAGGGCAAGCACAGATACGCAGTATTTT

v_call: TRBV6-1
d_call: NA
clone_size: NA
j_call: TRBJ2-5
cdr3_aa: CASSAEVGVRGNQETQYF
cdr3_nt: TGTGCCAGCAGTGCCGAGGTTGGGGTTAGGGGCAACCAAGAGACCCAGTACTTC

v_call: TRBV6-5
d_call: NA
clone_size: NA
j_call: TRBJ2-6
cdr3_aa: CASREGPAGANVLTF
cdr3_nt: TGTGCCAGCAGGGAGGGCCCGGCTGGGGCCAACGTCCTGACTTTC

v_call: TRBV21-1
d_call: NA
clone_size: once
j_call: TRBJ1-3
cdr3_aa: CASSKIGEGSGNTIYF
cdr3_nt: TGTGCCAGCAGCAAAATTGGGGAAGGATCTGGAAACACCATATATTTT

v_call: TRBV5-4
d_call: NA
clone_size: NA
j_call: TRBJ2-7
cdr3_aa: CASSWKKGWAYEQYF
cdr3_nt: TGTGCCAGCAGCTGGAAAAAGGGCTGGGCCTACGAGCAGTACTTC

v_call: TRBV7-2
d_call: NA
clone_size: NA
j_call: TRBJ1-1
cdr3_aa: CASSLEITEAFF
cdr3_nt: TGTGCCAGCAGCTTAGAGATCACTGAAGCTTTCTTT

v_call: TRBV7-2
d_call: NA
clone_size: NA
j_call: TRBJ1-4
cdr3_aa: CASSLELNEKLFF
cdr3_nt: TGTGCCAGCAGCTTAGAATTAAATGAAAAACTGTTTTTT

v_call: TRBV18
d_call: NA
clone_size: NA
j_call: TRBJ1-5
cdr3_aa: CASSPEPGHSNQPQHF
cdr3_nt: TGTGCCAGCTCACCAGAGCCGGGGCATAGCAATCAGCCCCAGCATTTT